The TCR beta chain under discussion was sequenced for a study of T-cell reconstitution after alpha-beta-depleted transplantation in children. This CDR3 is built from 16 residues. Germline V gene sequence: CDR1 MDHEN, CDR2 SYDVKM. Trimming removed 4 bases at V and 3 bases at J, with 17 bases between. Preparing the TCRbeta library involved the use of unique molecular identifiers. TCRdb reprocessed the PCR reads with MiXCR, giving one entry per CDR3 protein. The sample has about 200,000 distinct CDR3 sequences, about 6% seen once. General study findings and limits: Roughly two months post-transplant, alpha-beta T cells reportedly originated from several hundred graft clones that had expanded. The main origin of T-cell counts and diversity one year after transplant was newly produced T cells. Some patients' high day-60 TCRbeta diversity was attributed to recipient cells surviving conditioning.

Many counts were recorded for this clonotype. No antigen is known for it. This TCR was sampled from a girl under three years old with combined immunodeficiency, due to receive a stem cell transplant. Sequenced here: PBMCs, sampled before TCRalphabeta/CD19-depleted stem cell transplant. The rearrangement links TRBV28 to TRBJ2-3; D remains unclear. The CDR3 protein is CASSSPQTGLTDTQYF. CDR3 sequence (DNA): TGTGCCAGCAGTTCCCCCCAGACTGGGTTAACAGATACGCAGTATTTT.